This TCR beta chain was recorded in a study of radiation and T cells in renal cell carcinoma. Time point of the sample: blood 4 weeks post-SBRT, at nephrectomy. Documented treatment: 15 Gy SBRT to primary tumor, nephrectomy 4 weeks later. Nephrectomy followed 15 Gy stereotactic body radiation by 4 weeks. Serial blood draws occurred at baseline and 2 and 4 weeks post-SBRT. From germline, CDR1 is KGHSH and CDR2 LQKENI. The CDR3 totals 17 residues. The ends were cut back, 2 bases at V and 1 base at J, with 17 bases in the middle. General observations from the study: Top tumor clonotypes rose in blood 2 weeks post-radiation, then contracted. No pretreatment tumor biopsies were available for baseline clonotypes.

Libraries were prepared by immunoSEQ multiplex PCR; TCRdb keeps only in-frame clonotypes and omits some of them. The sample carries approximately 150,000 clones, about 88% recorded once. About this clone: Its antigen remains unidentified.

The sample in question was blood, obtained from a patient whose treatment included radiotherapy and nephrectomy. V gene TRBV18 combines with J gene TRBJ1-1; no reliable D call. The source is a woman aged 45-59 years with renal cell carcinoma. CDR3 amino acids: CASSPSWAETPNTEAFF. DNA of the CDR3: TGTGCCAGCTCACCAAGCTGGGCCGAGACGCCGAACACTGAAGCTTTCTTT.